A single sample gave rise to the 24 T cell receptor beta chains below, sequenced in a study of blood T cell repertoires in COVID-19. Using immunoSEQ multiplex PCR, the repertoire was profiled, and TCRdb retains in-frame clones only, with some absent. Altogether fewer than 200,000 clones are present, over 70% being singletons, with the ten largest covering under 8%. Input material: peripheral blood. These receptors were collected from a man aged 60 to 69 with acute or convalescent COVID-19.

This clone was seen once. The chain uses TRBV6-5 and TRBJ2-5; 9 nucleotides align to TRBD2. Trimming cost V 9 bases and J 5 bases; bases outside gene matches: 10. The CDR3 loop spans 14 amino acids. The germline V gene encodes CDR1 MNHEY and CDR2 SVGAGI. CDR3 coding DNA: TGTGCCAGTCTGGCTAGCGGGGTGTGGGAGACCCAGTACTTC. Translating it yields CASLASGVWETQYF.

The chain carries TRBV2 and TRBJ2-1; TRBD2 matches 8 bases. This CDR3 is 16 amino acids long. V trimming: 4 bases; J trimming: 5 bases; junction bases outside the gene matches: 10. Germline V gene sequence: CDR1 SNHLY, CDR2 FYNNEI. CDR3 nucleotide sequence: TGTGCCAGCAGTGTCACCGGGGGGGATAAGAACAATGAGCAGTTCTTC. Protein product: CASSVTGGDKNNEQFF.

The chain carries TRBV6-2 or TRBV6-3 and TRBJ2-7, with 11 positions matching TRBD1. V shed 5 bases and J 5 bases; nucleotides not matched to a gene: 8. The germline gives CDR1 MNHEY, CDR2 SVGEGT. The CDR3 runs to 15 residues. CDR3 in DNA: TGTGCCAGCAGTAGCTCACGGACAGGGGGCAACGAGCAGTACTTC. Amino acid sequence: CASSSSRTGGNEQYF.

Of note for this clone: This CDR3 is also generated by other DNA sequences in the sample. The CDR3 nucleotides read TGTGCCAGCAGCTTGCAGGGGAGCTCCTACAATGAGCAGTTCTTC. Its translation: CASSLQGSSYNEQFF. The V gene is TRBV7-3, the J gene TRBJ2-1; weak D call: TRBD1 (6 bases). The germline CDR1 and CDR2 sequences are SGHTA and FQGTGA. V shed 3 bases and J shed 0 bases, with 9 bases lying between them. The CDR3 sequence is 15 residues long.

This clone was picked up a small number of times. A read error may account for a junction end that differs from germline. CDR3 sequence: CSARSLAGEFF. The CDR3 DNA follows: TGCAGTGCTAGATCCCTAGCGGGAGAGTTTTTC. J is TRBJ2-7 and V is TRBV20-1, with 10 nucleotides matching TRBD2. The CDR3 length is 11 residues. The germline gives CDR1 DFQATT, CDR2 SNEGSKA (reference sequence).

A few counts support this clone. The same CDR3 can be traced to other DNA sequences in this sample. CDR3 protein: CASSSSGSTDTQYF. The CDR3 DNA reads as TGTGCCAGCAGCTCTAGCGGGAGCACAGATACGCAGTATTTT. This chain joins TRBV11-3 and TRBJ2-3; 8 nucleotides align to TRBD2. With 4 bases clipped from V and 0 bases from J, the junction kept 0 bases outside the gene matches. The V gene's germline CDR1 is SGHNT and CDR2 YENEEA. This CDR3 is 14 amino acids long.

The chain combines TRBV2 with TRBJ2-1; TRBD2 aligns across 7 bases. The V and J ends lost 4 bases and 9 bases, in that order; junction bases with no gene match: 0. Germline V gene data show CDR1 as SNHLY and CDR2 as FYNNEI. This CDR3 has 11 amino acids. CDR3 amino acids: CASSGGGEQFF. CDR3 in DNA: TGTGCCAGCAGTGGGGGGGGTGAGCAGTTCTTC.

The gene calls are TRBV12-3 or TRBV12-4 and TRBJ2-7, with a weak D call TRBD2 (6 bases). The ends were cut back, 1 base at V and 6 bases at J, with 10 bases in the middle. The CDR3 contains 13 residues. The DNA for the CDR3 is TGTGCCAGCAGTTTAGGGGCACTAGCCGAGCAGTACTTC. The encoded protein is CASSLGALAEQYF.

The V and J genes are TRBV18 and TRBJ2-1; TRBD2 agrees at 8 bases. This CDR3 contains 17 residues. J was trimmed by 6 bases and V by 3 bases; bases with no gene match: 13. Germline lookup yields CDR1 KGHSH and CDR2 LQKENI. CDR3 sequence: CASSPLNTGGPRNEQFF. The CDR3 bases are TGTGCCAGCTCACCTTTAAATACGGGAGGGCCACGCAATGAGCAGTTCTTC.

CDR3: CASGLVKGGDSEQYF. The CDR3 DNA sequence: TGTGCTAGTGGTTTGGTTAAAGGGGGAGACAGCGAGCAGTACTTC. The genes are TRBV12-5 and TRBJ2-7; D is possibly TRBD1 (6 bases). From germline, CDR1 is LGHNT and CDR2 FRNRAP. Trimming removed 0 bases at V and 6 bases at J, with 15 bases between. The CDR3 covers 15 residues.

This chain uses TRBV7-9 with TRBJ2-7; D gene unclear. Trimming removed 4 bases at V and 6 bases at J, with 13 bases between. The germline V gene encodes CDR1 SEHNR and CDR2 FQNEAQ (reference sequence). The CDR3 has 13 amino acids. As DNA, the CDR3 is TGTGCCAGCAGCTCTACCCCTCCACCCGAGCAGTACTTC. Translation: CASSSTPPPEQYF.

The chain combines TRBV7-9 with TRBJ1-2, with TRBD1 matching over 8 bases. The CDR3 sequence is 15 residues long. V shed 1 base, J shed 3 bases, and the junction held 4 bases outside the gene matches. CDR1 is SEHNR and CDR2 is FQNEAQ in the germline V gene (reference sequence). CDR3 bases: TGTGCCAGCAGCTTAGATGTCAGGGGGCACTATGGCTACACCTTC. It codes for CASSLDVRGHYGYTF.

The V and J genes are TRBV5-1 and TRBJ2-1, with TRBD2 identical over 12 bases. Germline CDR1 reads SGHRS; CDR2 reads YFSETQ. V was clipped by 4 bases and J by 2 bases; unmatched bases: 4. The CDR3 is 16 residues long. The CDR3 protein is CASSRTSGATYNEQFF. CDR3 DNA: TGCGCCAGCAGCCGGACTAGCGGGGCCACCTACAATGAGCAGTTCTTC.

The V call is TRBV6-5, the J call TRBJ1-4, with 9 bases aligning to TRBD1. V gave up 5 bases and J gave up 7 bases; unmatched junction bases: 2. Germline loops: CDR1 MNHEY, CDR2 SVGAGI. The CDR3 sequence is 13 residues long. CDR3 region: CASSTDRGEKLFF. Written as DNA, the CDR3 is TGTGCCAGCAGTACGGACAGGGGTGAAAAACTGTTTTTT.

The chain combines TRBV6-5 with TRBJ1-1; D is perhaps TRBD1 (5 bases). Germline V gene data show CDR1 as MNHEY and CDR2 as SVGAGI. The CDR3 extends over 14 amino acids. The DNA for the CDR3 is TGTGCTTCAAAAAGGGGTTTGGGGAACACTGAAGCTTTCTTT. Encoded protein: CASKRGLGNTEAFF.

The gene calls are TRBV6-1 and TRBJ1-3; D is ambiguous. The CDR3 has 15 amino acids. With 1 base removed from V and 0 bases from J, the gap between germline ends came to 7 bases. CDR1 is MNHNS, CDR2 SASEGT, per germline. Here the CDR3 DNA reads TGTGCCAGCAGTGAAGGTTCTCCCTCTGGAAACACCATATATTTT. Protein sequence: CASSEGSPSGNTIYF.

The rearrangement uses TRBV28 and TRBJ1-1, with 10 bases fitting TRBD1. CDR1 is MDHEN, CDR2 SYDVKM, per germline. The J segment lost 8 bases and the V segment lost 6 bases, leaving 0 bases of the junction unmatched. This CDR3 is 11 amino acids long. The CDR3 loop is CASRDRGEAFF. As DNA, the CDR3 is TGTGCCAGCAGGGACAGGGGGGAAGCTTTCTTT.

In regard to this clone: Within the sample, other DNA sequences also encode this same CDR3. The chain has TRBV6-5 and TRBJ2-7; possibly TRBD1 for D (5 bases). Trimming removed 5 bases at V and 3 bases at J, with 8 bases between. From germline, CDR1 is MNHEY and CDR2 SVGAGI. The CDR3 is 12 amino acids. The CDR3 DNA follows: TGTGCCAGCAGTCGTGACAGCTACGAGCAGTACTTC. Its translation: CASSRDSYEQYF.

This clone was counted once. The chain employs TRBV3-1 (or the pseudogene TRBV3-2) and TRBJ1-1; TRBD1 might be the D (5 bases). From germline, CDR1 is LGHDT and CDR2 YNNKEL (reference sequence). The CDR3 totals 14 residues. Trimming removed 5 bases from V and 8 bases from J, with 18 bases in between. The CDR3 sequence is CASSGPTGTWEAFF. The DNA of the CDR3 is TGTGCCAGCAGCGGACCGACCGGGACTTGGGAAGCTTTCTTT.

Only a few counts were recorded for this clone. The chain employs TRBV11-2 and TRBJ1-1, with D uncertain. Germline V gives CDR1 SGHAT, CDR2 FQNNGV. V was pared by 1 base and J by 3 bases, with 3 bases between. This CDR3 spans 12 amino acids. CDR3 in amino acids: CASSLVYTEAFF. The CDR3 DNA is TGTGCCAGCAGCTTAGTATACACTGAAGCTTTCTTT.

The chain employs TRBV11-3 and TRBJ2-3; the match to TRBD2 covers 9 bases. V lost 8 bases and J lost 3; bases outside the gene matches: 3. In germline, CDR1 is SGHNT, CDR2 YENEEA. The CDR3 is 13 residues long. This CDR3 is CASASGETDTQYF. CDR3 bases: TGTGCCAGCGCTAGCGGGGAAACAGATACGCAGTATTTT.

The V gene is TRBV3-1 (or the pseudogene TRBV3-2), the J gene TRBJ1-3; maybe TRBD1 (5 bases). The CDR3 contains 15 residues. CDR1 is LGHDT, CDR2 YNNKEL, per germline (reference sequence). Trimming took off 4 bases at V and 0 bases at J, with 10 bases between the two ends. As DNA, the CDR3 is TGTGCCAGCAGCCCGCAGGGCAGCTCTGGAAACACCATATATTTT. It encodes CASSPQGSSGNTIYF.

This clone was seen only once. The rearrangement joins TRBV7-9 to TRBJ2-1; 9 nucleotides align to TRBD2. V lost 3 bases, J lost 4 bases, and 7 bases stayed unmatched. Per the germline V gene, CDR1 is SEHNR and CDR2 is FQNEAQ (reference sequence). This CDR3 region has 16 residues. CDR3 loop: CASSLGGRAGYNEQFF. CDR3 coding DNA: TGTGCCAGCAGCTTGGGCGGGAGGGCAGGGTACAATGAGCAGTTCTTC.

This clone has just a few counts. This chain uses TRBV4-1 with TRBJ1-2, with 9 nucleotides matching TRBD1. The CDR3 runs 14 residues. Germline-derived CDR1 and CDR2 are MGHRA and YSYEKL. Germline trimming cut 3 bases from V and 5 bases from J; bases unmatched to any gene: 4. The CDR3 DNA reads TGCGCCAGCAGCCAGTCGGGACAGGGATATGGCTACACCTTC. Protein sequence: CASSQSGQGYGYTF.